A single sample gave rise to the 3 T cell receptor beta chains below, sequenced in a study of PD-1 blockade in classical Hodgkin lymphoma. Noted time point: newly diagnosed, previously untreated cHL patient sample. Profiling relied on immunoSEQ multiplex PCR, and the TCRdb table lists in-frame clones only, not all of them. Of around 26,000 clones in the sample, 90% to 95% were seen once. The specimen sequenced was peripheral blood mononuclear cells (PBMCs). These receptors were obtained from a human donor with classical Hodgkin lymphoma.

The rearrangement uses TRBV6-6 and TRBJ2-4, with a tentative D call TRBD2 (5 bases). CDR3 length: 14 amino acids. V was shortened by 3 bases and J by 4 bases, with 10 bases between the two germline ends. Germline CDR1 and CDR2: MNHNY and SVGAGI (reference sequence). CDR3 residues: CASSYASPKNIQYF. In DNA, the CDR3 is TGTGCCAGCAGTTATGCTAGCCCTAAAAACATTCAGTACTTC.

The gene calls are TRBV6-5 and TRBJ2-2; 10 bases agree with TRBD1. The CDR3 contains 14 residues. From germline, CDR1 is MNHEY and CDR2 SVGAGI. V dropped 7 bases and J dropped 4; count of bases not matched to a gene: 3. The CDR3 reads CASTRTGGTGELFF. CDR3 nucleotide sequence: TGTGCCAGCACTAGGACAGGGGGCACCGGGGAGCTGTTTTTT.

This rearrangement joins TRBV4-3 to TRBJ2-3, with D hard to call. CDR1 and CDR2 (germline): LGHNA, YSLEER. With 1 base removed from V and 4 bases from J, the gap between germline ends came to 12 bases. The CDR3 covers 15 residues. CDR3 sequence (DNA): TGCGCCAGCAGCCAAGGGTCGGGTTGGTCAGATACGCAGTATTTT. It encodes CASSQGSGWSDTQYF.